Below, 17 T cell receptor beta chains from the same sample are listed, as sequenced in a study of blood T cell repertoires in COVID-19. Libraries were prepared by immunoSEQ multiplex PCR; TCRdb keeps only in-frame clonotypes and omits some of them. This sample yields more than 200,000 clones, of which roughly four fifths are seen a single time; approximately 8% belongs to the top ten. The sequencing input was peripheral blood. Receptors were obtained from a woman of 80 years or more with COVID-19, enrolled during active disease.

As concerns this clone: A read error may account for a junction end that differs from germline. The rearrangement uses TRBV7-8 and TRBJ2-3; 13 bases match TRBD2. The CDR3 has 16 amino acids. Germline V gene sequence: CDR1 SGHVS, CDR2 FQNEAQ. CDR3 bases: TGTGCCAGCAGCTACCGGACTAGCGGGAGCAGAGATACGCAGTATTTT. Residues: CASSYRTSGSRDTQYF.

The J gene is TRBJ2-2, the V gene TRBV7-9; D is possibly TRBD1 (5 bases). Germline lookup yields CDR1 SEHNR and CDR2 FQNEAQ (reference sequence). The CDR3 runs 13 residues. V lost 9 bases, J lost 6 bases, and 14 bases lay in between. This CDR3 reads CARGREVSGELFF. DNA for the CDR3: TGTGCCAGGGGGCGCGAGGTGTCCGGGGAGCTGTTTTTT.

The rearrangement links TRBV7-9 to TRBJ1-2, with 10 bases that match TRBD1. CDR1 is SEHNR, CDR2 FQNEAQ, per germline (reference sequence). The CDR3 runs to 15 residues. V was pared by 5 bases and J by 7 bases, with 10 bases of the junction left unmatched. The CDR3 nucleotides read TGTGCCAGCAGCAACCGGGACAGGGGAAGTGGTGGCTACACCTTC. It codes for CASSNRDRGSGGYTF.

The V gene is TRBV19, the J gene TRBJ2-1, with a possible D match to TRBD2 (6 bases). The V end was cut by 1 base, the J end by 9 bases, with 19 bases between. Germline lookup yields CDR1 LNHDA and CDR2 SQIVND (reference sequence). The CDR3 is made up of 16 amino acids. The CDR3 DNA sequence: TGTGCCAGTAGTATAGGGACTACACTACCCTTAGGTGAGCAGTTCTTC. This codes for CASSIGTTLPLGEQFF.

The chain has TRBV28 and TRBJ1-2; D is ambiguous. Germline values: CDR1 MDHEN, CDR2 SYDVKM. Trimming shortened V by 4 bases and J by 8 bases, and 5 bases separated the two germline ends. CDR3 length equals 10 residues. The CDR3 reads CASSSRGYTF. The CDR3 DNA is TGTGCCAGCAGTTCGCGGGGCTACACCTTC.

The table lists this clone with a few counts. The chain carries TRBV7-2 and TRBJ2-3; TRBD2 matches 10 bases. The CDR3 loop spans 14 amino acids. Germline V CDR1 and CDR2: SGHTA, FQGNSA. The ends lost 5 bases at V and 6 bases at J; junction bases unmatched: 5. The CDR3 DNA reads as TGTGCCAGCAGCCCGAGCGGGAGGGCGGATACGCAGTATTTT. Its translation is CASSPSGRADTQYF.

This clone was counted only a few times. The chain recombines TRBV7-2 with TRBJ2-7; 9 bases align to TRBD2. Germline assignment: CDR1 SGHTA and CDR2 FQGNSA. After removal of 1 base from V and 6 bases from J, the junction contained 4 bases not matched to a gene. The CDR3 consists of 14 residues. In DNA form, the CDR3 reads TGTGCCAGCAGCTTAGTTAGCGGGAGTGTCGAGCAGTACTTC. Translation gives CASSLVSGSVEQYF. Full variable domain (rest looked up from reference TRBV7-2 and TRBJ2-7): GAGVSQSPSNKVTEKGKDVELRCDPISGHTALYWYRQSLGQGLEFLIYFQGNSAPDKSGLPSDRFSAERTGGSVSTLTIQRTQQEDSAVYLCASSLVSGSVEQYFGPGTRLTVT.

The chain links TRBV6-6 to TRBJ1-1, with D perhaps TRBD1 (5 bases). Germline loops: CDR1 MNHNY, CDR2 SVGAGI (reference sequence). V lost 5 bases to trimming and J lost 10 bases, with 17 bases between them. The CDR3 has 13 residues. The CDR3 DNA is TGTGCCAGCAGTCGTATAGGGGAGGTTGGAGCTTTCTTT. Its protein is CASSRIGEVGAFF.

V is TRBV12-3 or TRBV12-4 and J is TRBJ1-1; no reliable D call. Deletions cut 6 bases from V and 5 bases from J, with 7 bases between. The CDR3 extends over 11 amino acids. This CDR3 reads CASRTGTEAFF. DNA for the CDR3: TGTGCCAGCAGAACTGGTACTGAAGCTTTCTTT.

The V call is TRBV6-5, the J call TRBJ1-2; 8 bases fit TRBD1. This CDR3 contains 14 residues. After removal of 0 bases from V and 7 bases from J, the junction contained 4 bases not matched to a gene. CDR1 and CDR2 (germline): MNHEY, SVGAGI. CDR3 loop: CASSYSGQGAGYTF. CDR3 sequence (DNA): TGTGCCAGCAGTTACTCGGGGCAGGGGGCTGGCTACACCTTC.

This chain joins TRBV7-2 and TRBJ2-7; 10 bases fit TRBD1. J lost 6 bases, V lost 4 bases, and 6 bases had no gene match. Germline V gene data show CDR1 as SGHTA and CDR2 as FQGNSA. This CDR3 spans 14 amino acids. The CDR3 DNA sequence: TGTGCCAGCAGCTCTTGGACAGGGGGAGGCGAGCAGTACTTC. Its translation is CASSSWTGGGEQYF.

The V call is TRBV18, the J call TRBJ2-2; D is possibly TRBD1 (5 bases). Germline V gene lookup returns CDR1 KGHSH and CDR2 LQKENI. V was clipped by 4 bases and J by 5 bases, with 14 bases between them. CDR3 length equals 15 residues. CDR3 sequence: CASSRQGSTTGELFF. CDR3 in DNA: TGTGCCAGCTCACGTCAGGGCTCAACGACCGGGGAGCTGTTTTTT.

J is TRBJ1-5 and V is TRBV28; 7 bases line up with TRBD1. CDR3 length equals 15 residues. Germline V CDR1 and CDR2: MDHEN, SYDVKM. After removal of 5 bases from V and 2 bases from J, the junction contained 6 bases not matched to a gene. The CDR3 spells CASSPLDRGNQPQHF. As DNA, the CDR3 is TGTGCCAGCAGTCCCCTCGACAGGGGCAATCAGCCCCAGCATTTT.

The CDR3: CASSLNSYEQYF. In DNA, the CDR3 is TGTGCCAGCAGCTTAAACAGCTACGAGCAGTACTTC. The chain joins TRBV7-8 to TRBJ2-7; no firm D call. Trimming stripped 2 bases from V and 3 bases from J, with 5 bases between. The CDR3 contains 12 residues. Per germline, CDR1 SGHVS and CDR2 FQNEAQ.

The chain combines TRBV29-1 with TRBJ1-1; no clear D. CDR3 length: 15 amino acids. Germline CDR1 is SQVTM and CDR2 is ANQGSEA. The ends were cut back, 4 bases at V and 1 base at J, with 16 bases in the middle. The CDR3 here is CSVVYESSENTEAFF. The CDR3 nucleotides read TGCAGCGTTGTATATGAGTCCTCTGAGAACACTGAAGCTTTCTTT.

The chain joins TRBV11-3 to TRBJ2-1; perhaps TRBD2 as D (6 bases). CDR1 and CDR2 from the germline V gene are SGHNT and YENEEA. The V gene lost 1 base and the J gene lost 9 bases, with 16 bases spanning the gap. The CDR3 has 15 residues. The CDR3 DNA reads TGTGCCAGCAGCTTAGGGGCCGGGAGTCTCACTGAGCAGTTCTTC. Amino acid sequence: CASSLGAGSLTEQFF. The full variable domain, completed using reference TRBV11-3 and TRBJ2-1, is EAGVVQSPRYKIIEKKQPVAFWCNPISGHNTLYWYLQNLGQGPELLIRYENEEAVDDSQLPKDRFSAERLKGVDSTLKIQPAELGDSAVYLCASSLGAGSLTEQFFGPGTRLTVL.

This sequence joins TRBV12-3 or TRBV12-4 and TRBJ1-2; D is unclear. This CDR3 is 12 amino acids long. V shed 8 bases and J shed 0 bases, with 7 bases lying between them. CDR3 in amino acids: CASLAANYGYTF. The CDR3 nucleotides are TGTGCCAGCCTCGCAGCTAACTATGGCTACACCTTC.